The table lists the clone carrying this TCR beta chain with a few counts. The antigen is undetermined. The CDR3 runs to 15 residues. Germline CDR1 and CDR2: SGHTA and FQGNSA. Trimming left V 5 bases short and J 4 bases short, with 17 bases between. The data derive from a study of T cells in Graves' hyperthyroidism and ophthalmopathy. Amplified regions were TCR beta CDR3 sequences from RNA transcripts. HTBI primers were used for first-round RT-PCR of the TCR CDR3. One entry per CDR3 protein results from TCRdb running MiXCR on the multiplex PCR reads. The sample contains about 700,000 distinct CDR3 sequences, about 45% of which appear only once. In making diagnoses, clinical symptoms, serum thyroxine and TRAb, thyroid ultrasound and orbital computed tomography were all used. Study-wide results and limits: Most thyroid clonotypes with frequency above 0.001 were detected in blood.

Sample: peripheral blood or thyroid tissue (not recorded which). V gene TRBV7-2 combines with J gene TRBJ2-5; D unresolved. This TCR came from an adult man with Graves' disease, either hyperthyroidism or ophthalmopathy (not recorded which). CDR3 in amino acids: CASSPAGSSTETQYF. The CDR3 DNA follows: TGTGCCAGCAGCCCGGCAGGTTCCTCCACAGAGACCCAGTACTTC.